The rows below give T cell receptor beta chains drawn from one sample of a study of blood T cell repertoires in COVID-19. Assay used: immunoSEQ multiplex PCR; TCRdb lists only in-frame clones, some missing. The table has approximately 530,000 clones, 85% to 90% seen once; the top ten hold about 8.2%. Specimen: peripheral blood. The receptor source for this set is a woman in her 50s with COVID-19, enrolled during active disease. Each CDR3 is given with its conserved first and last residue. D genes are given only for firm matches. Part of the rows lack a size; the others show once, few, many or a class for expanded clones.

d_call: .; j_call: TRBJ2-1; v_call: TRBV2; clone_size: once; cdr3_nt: TGTGCCAGCGTGGCTCGACAGGCTCGCTCCTACAATGAGCAGTTCTTC; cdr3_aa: CASVARQARSYNEQFF
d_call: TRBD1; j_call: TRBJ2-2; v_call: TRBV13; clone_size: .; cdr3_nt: TGTGCCAGCAGCACAAACCCCGGGACAGGGAACACCGGGGAGCTGTTTTTT; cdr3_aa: CASSTNPGTGNTGELFF
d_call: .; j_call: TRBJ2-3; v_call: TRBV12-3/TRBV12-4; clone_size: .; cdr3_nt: TGTGCCAGCATCCCCGGGGGCACAGATACGCAGTATTTT; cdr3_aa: CASIPGGTDTQYF
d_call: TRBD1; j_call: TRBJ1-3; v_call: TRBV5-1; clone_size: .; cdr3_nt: TGCGCCAGCAGCTTGGGCCAGGGGGCTGGAAACACCATATATTTT; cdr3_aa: CASSLGQGAGNTIYF
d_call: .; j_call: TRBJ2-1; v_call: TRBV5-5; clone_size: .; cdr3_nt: TGTGCCAGCAGCTTAATGGGCAGCAGCTACAATGAGCAGTTCTTC; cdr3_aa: CASSLMGSSYNEQFF
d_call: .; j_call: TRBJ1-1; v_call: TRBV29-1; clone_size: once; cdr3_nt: TGCAGCGTTGAACGACAGTTAATGAACACTGAAGCTTTCTTT; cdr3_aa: CSVERQLMNTEAFF
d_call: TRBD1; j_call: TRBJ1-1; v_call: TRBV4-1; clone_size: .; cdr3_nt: TGCGCCAGCAGCCTTCAGGGGGCCACTGAAGCTTTCTTT; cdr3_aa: CASSLQGATEAFF
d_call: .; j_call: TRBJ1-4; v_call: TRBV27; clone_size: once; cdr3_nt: TGTGCCAGCAGTTTAAGGGGGATTAATGAAAAACTGTTTTTT; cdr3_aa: CASSLRGINEKLFF
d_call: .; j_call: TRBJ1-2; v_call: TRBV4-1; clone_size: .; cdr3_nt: TGCGCCAGCAGCCAAGATGGGCCCCTGGGTGGCTACACCTTC; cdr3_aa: CASSQDGPLGGYTF
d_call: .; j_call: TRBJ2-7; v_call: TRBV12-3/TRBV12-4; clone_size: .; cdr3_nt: TGTGCCAGCACCCAGGGCACGTACGAGCAGTACTTC; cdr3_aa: CASTQGTYEQYF
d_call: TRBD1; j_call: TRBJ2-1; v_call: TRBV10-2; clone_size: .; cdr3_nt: TGCGCCAGTCGTGAGGGCCTGGGACAGGGGCTAAAAGACAATGAGCAGTTCTTC; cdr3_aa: CASREGLGQGLKDNEQFF
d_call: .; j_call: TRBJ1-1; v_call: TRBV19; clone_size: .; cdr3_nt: TGTGCCAGTAGTATTGTCGCAGGGAACGCTGAAGCTTTCTTT; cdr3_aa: CASSIVAGNAEAFF
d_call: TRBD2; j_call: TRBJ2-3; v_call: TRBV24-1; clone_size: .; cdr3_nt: TGTGCCACCAGTGATCCGACTAGCGGGGTTAAAGATACGCAGTATTTT; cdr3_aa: CATSDPTSGVKDTQYF
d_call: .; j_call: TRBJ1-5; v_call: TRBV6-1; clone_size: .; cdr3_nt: TGTGCCAGCAGTGAACTCCCGGCAGGTAGCAATCAGCCCCAGCATTTT; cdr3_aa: CASSELPAGSNQPQHF
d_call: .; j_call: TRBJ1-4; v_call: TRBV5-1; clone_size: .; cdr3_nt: TGCGCCAGCAGCTTTGGGCAAGATAATGAAAAACTGTTTTTT; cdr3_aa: CASSFGQDNEKLFF
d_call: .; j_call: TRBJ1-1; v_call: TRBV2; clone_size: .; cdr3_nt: TGTGCCACCAAGACAGTCGCCACTGAAGCTTTCTTT; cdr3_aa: CATKTVATEAFF
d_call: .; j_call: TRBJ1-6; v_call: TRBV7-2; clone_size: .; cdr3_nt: TGTGCCAGCAGCTCCTCTTCACCCCTCCACTTT; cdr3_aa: CASSSSSPLHF
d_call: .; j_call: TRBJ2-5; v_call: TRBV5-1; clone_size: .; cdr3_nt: TGCGCCAGCAGCTTGGCAGGGATCGGAATCCAAGAGACCCAGTACTTC; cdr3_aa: CASSLAGIGIQETQYF
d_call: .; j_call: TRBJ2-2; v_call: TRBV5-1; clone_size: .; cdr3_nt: TGCGCCAGCAGCCGGAGGGGGACAGCGAACACCGGGGAGCTGTTTTTT; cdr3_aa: CASSRRGTANTGELFF
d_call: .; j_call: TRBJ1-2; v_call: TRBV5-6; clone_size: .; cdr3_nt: TGTGCCAGCAGCCTCTTAAATCTCGGACAGCCCTATGGCTACACCTTC; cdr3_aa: CASSLLNLGQPYGYTF
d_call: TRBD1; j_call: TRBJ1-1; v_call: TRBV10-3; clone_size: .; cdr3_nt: TGTGCCATCACCGGGACAGGGGGAAGAACTGAAGCTTTCTTT; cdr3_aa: CAITGTGGRTEAFF
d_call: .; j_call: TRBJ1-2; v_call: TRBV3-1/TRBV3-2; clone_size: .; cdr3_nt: TGTGCCAGCAGCCCGACTCTTACCTCCTATGGCTACACCTTC; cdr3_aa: CASSPTLTSYGYTF
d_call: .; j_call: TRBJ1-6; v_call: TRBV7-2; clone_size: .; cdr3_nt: TGTGCCAGCAGCTTAGGTCAGGGGAGGGATAATTCACCCCTCCACTTT; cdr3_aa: CASSLGQGRDNSPLHF
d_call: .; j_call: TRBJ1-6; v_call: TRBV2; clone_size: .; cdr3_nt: TGTGCCAGCAGTGACGAGAGCTCCTATAATTCACCCCTCCACTTT; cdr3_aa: CASSDESSYNSPLHF
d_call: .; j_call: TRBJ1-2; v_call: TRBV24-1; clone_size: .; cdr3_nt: TGTGCCACCAGTGTGGGGGCGGACTATGGCTACACCTTC; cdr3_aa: CATSVGADYGYTF
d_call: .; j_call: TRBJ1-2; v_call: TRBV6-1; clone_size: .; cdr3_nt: TGTGCCAGCAGTGAAGAGGGGTATGGCTACACCTTC; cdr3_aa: CASSEEGYGYTF
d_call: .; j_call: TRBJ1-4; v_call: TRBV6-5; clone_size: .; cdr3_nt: TGTGCCAGCAGTTGGGGGCCTGGGGGTGAAAAACTGTTTTTT; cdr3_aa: CASSWGPGGEKLFF
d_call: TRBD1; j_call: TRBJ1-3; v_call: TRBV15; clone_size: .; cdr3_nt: TGTGCCACCTCGCCCAGGGGGCAAGACACCATATATTTT; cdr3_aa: CATSPRGQDTIYF
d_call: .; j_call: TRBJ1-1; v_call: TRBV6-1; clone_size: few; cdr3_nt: TGTGCCAGCACCCTACAGGGAACCACTGAAGCTTTCTTT; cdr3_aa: CASTLQGTTEAFF
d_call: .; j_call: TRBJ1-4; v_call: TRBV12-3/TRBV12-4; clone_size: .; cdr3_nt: TGTGCCAGCAGCCTTGGACAGTCTCTTGGACTGTTTTTT; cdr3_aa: CASSLGQSLGLFF
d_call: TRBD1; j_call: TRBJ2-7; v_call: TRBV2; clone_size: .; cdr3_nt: TGTGCCAGCGTCGGGGACAGGGACTACGAGCAGTACTTC; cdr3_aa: CASVGDRDYEQYF
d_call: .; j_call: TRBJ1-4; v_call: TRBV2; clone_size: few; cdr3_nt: TGTGCCAGCCGGCCGTGGGAGTCTAATGAAAAACTGTTTTTT; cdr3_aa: CASRPWESNEKLFF
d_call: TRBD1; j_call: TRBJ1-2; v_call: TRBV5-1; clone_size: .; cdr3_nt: TGCGCCAGCAGCGGGGAACAGGGGTTGGGCTACACCTTC; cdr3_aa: CASSGEQGLGYTF
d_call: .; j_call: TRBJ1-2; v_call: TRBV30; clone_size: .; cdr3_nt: TGTGCCTGCTTCGAGGGTGGCTACACCTTC; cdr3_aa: CACFEGGYTF
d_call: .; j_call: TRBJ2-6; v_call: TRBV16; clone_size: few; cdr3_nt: TGTGCCAGCAGCCCCCCTGCGGCAGGGGCCAACGTCCTGACTTTC; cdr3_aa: CASSPPAAGANVLTF
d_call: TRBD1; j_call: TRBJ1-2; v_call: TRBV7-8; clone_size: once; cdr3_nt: TGTGCCAGCAGACCATTCATCGGGACAGAAGACCCGGTATACACCTTC; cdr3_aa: CASRPFIGTEDPVYTF
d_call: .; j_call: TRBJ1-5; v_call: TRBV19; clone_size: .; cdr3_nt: TGTGCCAGTAGTAAGTATAGCAATCAGCCTCAGCATTTT; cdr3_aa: CASSKYSNQPQHF
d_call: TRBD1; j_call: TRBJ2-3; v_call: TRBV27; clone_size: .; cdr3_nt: TGTGCCAGCAGTCCATTTCGGGGGACAGGGGCGGGAGATACGCAGTATTTT; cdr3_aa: CASSPFRGTGAGDTQYF
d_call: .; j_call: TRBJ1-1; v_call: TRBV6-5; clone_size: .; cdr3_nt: TGTGCCAGCAGTTACCTAGACAGCACAGAAGCTTTCTTT; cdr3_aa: CASSYLDSTEAFF
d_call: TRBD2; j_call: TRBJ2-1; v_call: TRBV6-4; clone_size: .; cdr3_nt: TGTGCCAGCAGTGGCTCATCTAGCGGGGGGGGTCGATCGTTCTTC; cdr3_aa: CASSGSSSGGGRSFF
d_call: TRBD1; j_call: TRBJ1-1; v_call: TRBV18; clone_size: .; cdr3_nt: TGTGCCAGCTCGGCTCTTAACCCCAGGGGGGAGGCTTTCTTT; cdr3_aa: CASSALNPRGEAFF
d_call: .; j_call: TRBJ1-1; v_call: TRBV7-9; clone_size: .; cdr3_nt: TGTGCCAGCTCGCACAGGGTGAACACTGAAGCTTTCTTT; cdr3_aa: CASSHRVNTEAFF
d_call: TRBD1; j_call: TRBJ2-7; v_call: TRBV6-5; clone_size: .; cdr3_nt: TGTGCCAGTACAGGGACAGGGCGCAAGCAGTACTTC; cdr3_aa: CASTGTGRKQYF
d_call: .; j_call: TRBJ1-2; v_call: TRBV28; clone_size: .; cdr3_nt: TGTGCCAGCAGTTGGGAGGGAGTGGGCGGCTACACCTTC; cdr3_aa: CASSWEGVGGYTF
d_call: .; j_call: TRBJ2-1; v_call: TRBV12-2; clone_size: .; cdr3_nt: TGTGCAAGTCGCTTAGGCCCCGGGCGGGGTGCCTCCTACAATGAGCAGTTCTTC; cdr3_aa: CASRLGPGRGASYNEQFF